This T cell receptor beta chain is from a study of blood T cell repertoires in COVID-19. Assay used: immunoSEQ multiplex PCR; TCRdb lists only in-frame clones, some missing. Among some 150,000 clones listed, under 85% were seen once. The V gene's germline CDR1 is KGHSH and CDR2 LQKENI. The CDR3 consists of 14 residues. The V end lost 6 bases, the J end lost 6 bases, and 12 bases lay between the germline ends. Sequenced material: peripheral blood. V usage is TRBV18 and J usage is TRBJ1-6; D possibly corresponds to TRBD1 (6 bases). This TCR was sampled from a human donor in a cohort sampled during active COVID-19. The CDR3 DNA is TGTGCCAGCTCCCAAGCCAGGGGTAATTCACCCCTCCACTTT. Translation gives CASSQARGNSPLHF.